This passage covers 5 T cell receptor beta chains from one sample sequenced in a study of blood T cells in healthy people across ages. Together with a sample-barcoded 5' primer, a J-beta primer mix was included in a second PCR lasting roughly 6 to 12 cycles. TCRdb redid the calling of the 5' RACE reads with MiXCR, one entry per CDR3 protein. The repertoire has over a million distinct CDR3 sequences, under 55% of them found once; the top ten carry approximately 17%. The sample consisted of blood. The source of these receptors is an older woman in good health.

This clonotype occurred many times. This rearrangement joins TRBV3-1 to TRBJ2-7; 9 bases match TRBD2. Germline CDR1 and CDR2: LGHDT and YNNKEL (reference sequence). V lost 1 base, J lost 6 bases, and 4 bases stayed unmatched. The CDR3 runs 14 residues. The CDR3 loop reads CASSQVDSGSEQYF. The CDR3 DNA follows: TGTGCCAGCAGCCAAGTGGATAGCGGGAGCGAGCAGTACTTC.

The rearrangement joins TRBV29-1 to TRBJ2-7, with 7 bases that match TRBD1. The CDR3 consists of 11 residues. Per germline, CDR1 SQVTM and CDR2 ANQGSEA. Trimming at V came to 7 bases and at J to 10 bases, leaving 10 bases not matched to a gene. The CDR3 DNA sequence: TGCAGCGGGGAACTAGACAGGGTTCAGTACTTC. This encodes CSGELDRVQYF.

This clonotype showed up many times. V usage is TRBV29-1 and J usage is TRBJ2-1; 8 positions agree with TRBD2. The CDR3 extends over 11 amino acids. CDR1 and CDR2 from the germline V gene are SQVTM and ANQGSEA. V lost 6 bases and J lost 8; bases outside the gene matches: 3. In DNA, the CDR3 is TGCAGCGTCGGGAGGGCCGATGAGCAGTTCTTC. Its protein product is CSVGRADEQFF.

CDR3 nucleotide sequence: TGCGCCAGCAGCTTGTGGGACAGGGACTCCTACGAGCAGTACTTC. It translates to CASSLWDRDSYEQYF. The rearrangement uses TRBV5-1 and TRBJ2-7, with 9 positions matching TRBD1. V was pared by 1 base and J by 0 bases, with 2 bases of the junction left unmatched. CDR1 and CDR2 from the germline V gene are SGHRS and YFSETQ. The length of the CDR3 is 15 residues. The complete variable domain, with remaining parts taken from reference TRBV5-1 and TRBJ2-7, reads KAGVTQTPRYLIKTRGQQVTLSCSPISGHRSVSWYQQTPGQGLQFLFEYFSETQRNKGNFPGRFSGRQFSNSRSEMNVSTLELGDSALYLCASSLWDRDSYEQYFGPGTRLTVT.

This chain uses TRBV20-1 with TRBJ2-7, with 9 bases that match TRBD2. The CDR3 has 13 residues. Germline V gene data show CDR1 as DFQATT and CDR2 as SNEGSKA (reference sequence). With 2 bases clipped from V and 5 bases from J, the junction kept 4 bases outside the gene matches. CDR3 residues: CSARLAGIHEQYF. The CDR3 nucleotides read TGCAGTGCTAGACTAGCGGGAATCCACGAGCAGTACTTC.